This entry lists 20 T cell receptor beta chains sequenced from one sample in a study of blood T cell repertoires in COVID-19. Measured with immunoSEQ multiplex PCR; TCRdb has only the in-frame clones, and not every one. The table has approximately 250,000 clones, around 88% seen once; the top ten hold over 2%. Sequencing was performed on PBMCs or T cells enriched from blood (not recorded which). Receptor source: a middle-aged woman with acute COVID-19.

V is TRBV21-1 and J is TRBJ2-3; the D call TRBD1 from the table was never checked on the DNA. TRBV21-1 corresponds to a pseudogene. The length of the CDR3 is 14 residues. The CDR3: CASRGPVRGDTQYF. The CDR3 nucleotides are TGTGCCAGCAGAGGCCCTGTAAGGGGGGATACGCAGTATTTT.

V and J are TRBV7-6 and TRBJ1-4, with D possibly matching TRBD1 (6 bases). V lost 3 bases to trimming and J lost 0 bases, with 11 bases between them. Per the germline V gene, CDR1 is SGHVS and CDR2 is FNYEAQ. The CDR3 extends over 16 amino acids. CDR3 nucleotide sequence: TGTGCCAGCAGCTTTGGACAGCCTACAACTAATGAAAAACTGTTTTTT. It is translated as CASSFGQPTTNEKLFF.

The chain combines TRBV3-1 (or the pseudogene TRBV3-2) with TRBJ1-1; D uncertain. CDR1 is LGHDT and CDR2 is YNNKEL in the germline V gene (reference sequence). With 4 bases removed from V and 4 bases from J, the gap between germline ends came to 13 bases. This CDR3 spans 14 amino acids. CDR3 region: CASSPYGRGTEAFF. Written as DNA, the CDR3 is TGTGCCAGCAGCCCGTATGGTCGGGGCACTGAAGCTTTCTTT.

The CDR3 reads CASSYSDSRHTNYGYTF. The CDR3 nucleotides read TGTGCCAGCAGTTATTCGGACAGTCGACATACTAACTATGGCTACACCTTC. This sequence joins TRBV6-2 or TRBV6-3 and TRBJ1-2, with D maybe TRBD1 (6 bases). The CDR3 is 17 residues long. Trimming shortened V by 3 bases and J by 0 bases, and 17 bases separated the two germline ends. Germline CDR1 is MNHEY and CDR2 is SVGEGT.

The chain joins TRBV5-5 to TRBJ1-4; 7 nucleotides line up with TRBD1. The germline CDR1 and CDR2 sequences are SGHKS and YYEKEE (reference sequence). Trimming cost V 1 base and J 5 bases; bases outside gene matches: 8. This CDR3 comprises 16 residues. The CDR3 sequence: CASSLYLQQGNEKLFF. The CDR3 nucleotides are TGTGCCAGCAGCTTGTATTTACAACAGGGGAATGAAAAACTGTTTTTT.

V and J are TRBV7-2 and TRBJ2-3; 8 bases match TRBD2. CDR3 length equals 18 residues. CDR1 and CDR2 from the germline V gene are SGHTA and FQGNSA. Germline trimming cut 1 base from V and 0 bases from J; bases unmatched to any gene: 9. The DNA of the CDR3 is TGTGCCAGCAGCTTAGTTTCGGGCGGGGGGACAAGCACAGATACGCAGTATTTT. This sequence encodes CASSLVSGGGTSTDTQYF.

CDR3 protein: CAISESRANGYTF. The CDR3 DNA follows: TGTGCCATCAGTGAGTCCAGGGCAAATGGCTACACCTTC. The chain has TRBV10-3 and TRBJ1-2; D possibly corresponds to TRBD1 (5 bases). This CDR3 is 13 amino acids long. Trimming shortened V by 0 bases and J by 6 bases, and 8 bases separated the two germline ends. CDR1 and CDR2 from the germline V gene are ENHRY and SYGVKD.

This rearrangement joins TRBV19 to TRBJ1-1; 7 nucleotides line up with TRBD1. This CDR3 has 14 residues. Trimming cost V 7 bases and J 1 base; bases outside gene matches: 6. Germline loops: CDR1 LNHDA, CDR2 SQIVND (reference sequence). CDR3 DNA sequence: TGTGCCAGTACCCAGGGGGGATCGAACACTGAAGCTTTCTTT. It is translated as CASTQGGSNTEAFF. The full variable domain, completed using reference TRBV19 and TRBJ1-1, is DGGITQSPKYLFRKEGQNVTLSCEQNLNHDAMYWYRQDPGQGLRLIYYSQIVNDFQKGDIAEGYSVSREKKESFPLTVTSAQKNPTAFYLCASTQGGSNTEAFFGQGTRLTVV.

The rearrangement uses TRBV7-9 and TRBJ2-1; D not resolved. The V end lost 2 bases, the J end lost 9 bases, and 14 bases lay between the germline ends. The CDR3 length is 14 residues. Germline V gene data show CDR1 as SEHNR and CDR2 as FQNEAQ (reference sequence). The DNA of the CDR3 is TGTGCCAGCAGCTTAAGTATTCCGCCGGGTGAGCAGTTCTTC. This codes for CASSLSIPPGEQFF. Variable domain in full (rest from reference TRBV7-9 and TRBJ2-1): DTGVSQNPRHKITKRGQNVTFRCDPISEHNRLYWYRQTLGQGPEFLTYFQNEAQLEKSRLLSDRFSAERPKGSFSTLEIQRTEQGDSAMYLCASSLSIPPGEQFFGPGTRLTVL.

V gene TRBV19 combines with J gene TRBJ1-3; D is possibly TRBD1 (6 bases). CDR3 length: 16 residues. Germline CDR1 LNHDA, CDR2 SQIVND (reference sequence). Trimming removed 3 bases at V and 0 bases at J, with 12 bases between. The CDR3 DNA sequence: TGTGCCAGTAGTATTGCACAGGGACCCTCTGGAAACACCATATATTTT. Amino acids: CASSIAQGPSGNTIYF.

The chain employs TRBV21-1 and TRBJ1-2; TRBD1 was called by the table and not checked on the DNA. TRBV21-1 is reported as a pseudogene. The CDR3 is 14 amino acids. The CDR3 reads CASSNLQGGNGYTF. The CDR3 DNA reads TGTGCCAGCAGCAATTTACAGGGGGGGAATGGCTACACCTTC.

This chain connects TRBV19 to TRBJ2-5, with TRBD1 as a possible D gene (6 bases). Germline CDR1 reads LNHDA; CDR2 reads SQIVND (reference sequence). This CDR3 is built from 14 residues. Deletions cut 3 bases from V and 7 bases from J, with 15 bases between. The CDR3 loop is CASSMRGTPVTQYF. The CDR3 DNA reads TGTGCCAGTAGTATGAGGGGGACCCCCGTGACCCAGTACTTC.

This clone was seen once. J is TRBJ1-2 and V is TRBV2; perhaps TRBD1 as D (6 bases). The length of the CDR3 is 14 residues. Trimming removed 2 bases from V and 4 bases from J, with 11 bases in between. Germline loops: CDR1 SNHLY, CDR2 FYNNEI. The CDR3 DNA sequence: TGTGCCAGCAGTGAACTAACAGGGACCTATGGCTACACCTTC. It is translated as CASSELTGTYGYTF.

The rearrangement links TRBV29-1 to TRBJ2-1; TRBD2 matches 12 bases. The CDR3 covers 14 residues. Germline V gives CDR1 SQVTM, CDR2 ANQGSEA. Trimming cost V 1 base and J 6 bases; bases outside gene matches: 1. The CDR3, as DNA: TGCAGCGTTGAAGGACTAGCGGGGGCCAATGAGCAGTTCTTC. This gives the protein CSVEGLAGANEQFF.

The chain employs TRBV7-8 and TRBJ2-1; a weak D match, TRBD2 (5 bases). Trimming removed 1 base at V and 3 bases at J, with 19 bases between. The CDR3 covers 18 residues. Germline CDR1 SGHVS, CDR2 FQNEAQ. Here the CDR3 reads CASSLVRTEIALYNEQFF. DNA for the CDR3: TGTGCCAGCAGCTTAGTCCGGACGGAAATAGCGCTCTACAATGAGCAGTTCTTC.

This chain uses TRBV7-2 with TRBJ2-1; 9 bases agree with TRBD1. Germline assignment: CDR1 SGHTA and CDR2 FQGNSA. This CDR3 spans 13 amino acids. J lost 8 bases, V lost 5 bases, and 4 bases had no gene match. CDR3 in amino acids: CASSRDREDEQFF. Written as DNA, the CDR3 is TGTGCCAGCAGCCGGGACAGGGAGGATGAGCAGTTCTTC.

This clone was observed a few times. The chain recombines TRBV6-5 with TRBJ1-3; weak D call: TRBD1 (5 bases). CDR1 MNHEY and CDR2 SVGAGI come from the germline V gene. V shed 6 bases and J shed 2 bases, with 11 bases lying between them. This CDR3 has 14 residues. The CDR3 loop reads CASSQTEAGNTIYF. The CDR3, as DNA: TGTGCCAGCAGCCAGACAGAGGCTGGAAACACCATATATTTT.

This clone was counted a few times. The V gene is TRBV30, the J gene TRBJ1-2; 7 positions agree with TRBD1. CDR1 and CDR2 from the germline V gene are GTSNPN and SVGIG (reference sequence). The V gene end was trimmed by 3 bases and the J gene end by 8 bases; junction bases not matched to a gene: 3. This CDR3 has 11 amino acids. Written as DNA, the CDR3 is TGTGCCTGGAGGACAGGGCTAGGCTACACCTTC. It specifies CAWRTGLGYTF.

This rearrangement joins TRBV7-9 to TRBJ2-1; 8 bases line up with TRBD2. CDR1 is SEHNR and CDR2 is FQNEAQ in the germline V gene (reference sequence). J was trimmed by 8 bases and V by 5 bases; bases with no gene match: 17. The CDR3 spans 17 residues. CDR3 sequence (DNA): TGTGCCAGCAGCCGCGGCAAGGCAGCGGGGGCGCACGATGAGCAGTTCTTC. Encoded protein: CASSRGKAAGAHDEQFF. Using reference TRBV7-9 and TRBJ2-1 for the parts outside the CDR3, the full variable domain is DTGVSQNPRHKITKRGQNVTFRCDPISEHNRLYWYRQTLGQGPEFLTYFQNEAQLEKSRLLSDRFSAERPKGSFSTLEIQRTEQGDSAMYLCASSRGKAAGAHDEQFFGPGTRLTVL.

The V gene is TRBV24-1, the J gene TRBJ1-4, with TRBD1 identical over 8 bases. CDR3 size: 15 residues. CDR1 KGHDR and CDR2 SFDVKD come from the germline V gene. J lost 3 bases, V lost 4 bases, and 3 bases had no gene match. The CDR3 sequence: CATSDPTGANEKLFF. The CDR3 DNA reads as TGTGCCACCAGTGACCCGACAGGGGCTAATGAAAAACTGTTTTTT.